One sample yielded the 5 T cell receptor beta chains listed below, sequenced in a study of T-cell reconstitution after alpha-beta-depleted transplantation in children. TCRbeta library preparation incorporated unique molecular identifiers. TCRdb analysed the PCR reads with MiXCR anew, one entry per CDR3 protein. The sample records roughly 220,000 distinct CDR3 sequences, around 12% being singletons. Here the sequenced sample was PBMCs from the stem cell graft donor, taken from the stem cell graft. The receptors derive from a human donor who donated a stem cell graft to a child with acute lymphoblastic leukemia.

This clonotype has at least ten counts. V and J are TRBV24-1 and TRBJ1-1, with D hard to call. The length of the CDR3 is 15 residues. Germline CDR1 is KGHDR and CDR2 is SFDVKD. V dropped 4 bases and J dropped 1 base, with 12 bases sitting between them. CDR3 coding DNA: TGTGCCACCAGTGAGTCCGGACGGACGAACACTGAAGCTTTCTTT. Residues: CATSESGRTNTEAFF.

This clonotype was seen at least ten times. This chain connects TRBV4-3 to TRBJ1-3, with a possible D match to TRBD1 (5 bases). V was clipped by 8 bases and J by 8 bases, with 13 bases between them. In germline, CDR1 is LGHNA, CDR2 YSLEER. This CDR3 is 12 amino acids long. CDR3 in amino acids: CASGHRRDTIYF. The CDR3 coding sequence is TGCGCCAGCGGACACCGCCGGGACACCATATATTTT.

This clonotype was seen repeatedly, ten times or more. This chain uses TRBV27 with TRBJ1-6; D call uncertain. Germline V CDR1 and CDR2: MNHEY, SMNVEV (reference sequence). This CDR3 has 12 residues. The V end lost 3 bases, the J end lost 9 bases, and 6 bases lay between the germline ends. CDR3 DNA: TGTGCCAGCAGTTTCATCGGTTCACCCCTCCACTTT. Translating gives CASSFIGSPLHF.

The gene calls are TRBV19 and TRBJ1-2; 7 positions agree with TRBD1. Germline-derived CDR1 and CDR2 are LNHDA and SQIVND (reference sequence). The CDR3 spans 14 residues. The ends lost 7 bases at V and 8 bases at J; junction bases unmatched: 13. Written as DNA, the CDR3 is TGTGCCAGTACCTCAGACAGGGTCCCGCGCGGCTACACCTTC. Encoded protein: CASTSDRVPRGYTF.

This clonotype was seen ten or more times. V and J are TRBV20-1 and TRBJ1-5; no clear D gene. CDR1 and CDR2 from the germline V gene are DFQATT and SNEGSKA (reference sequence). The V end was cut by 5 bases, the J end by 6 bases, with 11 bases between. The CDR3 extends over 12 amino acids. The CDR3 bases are TGCAGTGCTTATGATGAGGGTCAGCCCCAGCATTTT. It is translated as CSAYDEGQPQHF.